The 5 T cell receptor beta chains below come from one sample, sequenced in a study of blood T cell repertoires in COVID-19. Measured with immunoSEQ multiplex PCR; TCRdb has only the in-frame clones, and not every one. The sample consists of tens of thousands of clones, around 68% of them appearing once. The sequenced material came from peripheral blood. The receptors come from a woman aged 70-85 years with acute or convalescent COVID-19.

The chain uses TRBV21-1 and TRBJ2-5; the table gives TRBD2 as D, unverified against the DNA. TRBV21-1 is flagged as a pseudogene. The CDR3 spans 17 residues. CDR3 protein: CASSKEGSAGTEETQYF. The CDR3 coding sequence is TGTGCCAGCAGCAAAGAAGGAAGTGCAGGGACTGAAGAGACCCAGTACTTC.

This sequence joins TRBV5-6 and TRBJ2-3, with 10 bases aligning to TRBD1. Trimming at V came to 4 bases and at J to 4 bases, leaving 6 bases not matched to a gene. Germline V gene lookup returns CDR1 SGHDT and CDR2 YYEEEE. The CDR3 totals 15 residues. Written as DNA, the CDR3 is TGTGCCAGCAGCGCATCCGGGACAGGGGCAGATACGCAGTATTTT. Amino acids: CASSASGTGADTQYF.

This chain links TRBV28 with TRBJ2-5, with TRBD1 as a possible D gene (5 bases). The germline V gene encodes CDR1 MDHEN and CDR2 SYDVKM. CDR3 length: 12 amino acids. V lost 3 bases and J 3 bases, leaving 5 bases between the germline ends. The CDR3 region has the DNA TGTGCCAGCAGTTTCAGGGAAGAGACCCAGTACTTC. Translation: CASSFREETQYF.

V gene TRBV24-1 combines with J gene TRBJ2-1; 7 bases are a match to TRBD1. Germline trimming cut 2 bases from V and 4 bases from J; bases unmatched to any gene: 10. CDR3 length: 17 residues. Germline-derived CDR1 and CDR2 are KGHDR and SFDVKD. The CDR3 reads CATSDSGGAVVYNEQFF. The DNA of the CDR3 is TGTGCCACCAGTGATTCAGGGGGTGCTGTGGTTTACAATGAGCAGTTCTTC.

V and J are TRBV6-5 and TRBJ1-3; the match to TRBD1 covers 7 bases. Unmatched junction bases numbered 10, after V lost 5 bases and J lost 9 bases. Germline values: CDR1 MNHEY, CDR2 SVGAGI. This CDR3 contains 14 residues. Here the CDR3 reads CASSTGARGGTIYF. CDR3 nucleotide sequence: TGTGCCAGCAGTACAGGGGCCCGGGGGGGCACCATATATTTT.